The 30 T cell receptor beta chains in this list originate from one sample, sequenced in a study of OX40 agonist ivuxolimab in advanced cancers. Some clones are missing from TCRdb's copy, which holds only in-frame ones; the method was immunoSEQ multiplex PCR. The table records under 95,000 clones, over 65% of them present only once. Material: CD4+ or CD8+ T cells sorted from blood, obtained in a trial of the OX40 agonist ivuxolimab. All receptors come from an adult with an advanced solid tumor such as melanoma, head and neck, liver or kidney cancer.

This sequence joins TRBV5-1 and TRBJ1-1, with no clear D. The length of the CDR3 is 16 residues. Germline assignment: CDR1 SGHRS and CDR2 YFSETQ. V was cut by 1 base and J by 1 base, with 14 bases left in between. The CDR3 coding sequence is TGCGCCAGCAGCTTGCAGTTGTCGGGAGGGAACACTGAAGCTTTCTTT. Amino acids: CASSLQLSGGNTEAFF. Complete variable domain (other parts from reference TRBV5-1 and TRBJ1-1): KAGVTQTPRYLIKTRGQQVTLSCSPISGHRSVSWYQQTPGQGLQFLFEYFSETQRNKGNFPGRFSGRQFSNSRSEMNVSTLELGDSALYLCASSLQLSGGNTEAFFGQGTRLTVV.

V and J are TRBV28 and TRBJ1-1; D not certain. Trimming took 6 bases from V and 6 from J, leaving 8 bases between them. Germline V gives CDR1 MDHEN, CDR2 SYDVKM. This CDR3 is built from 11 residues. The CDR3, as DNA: TGTGCCAGCAGCTCCCCCGCTGAAGCTTTCTTT. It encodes CASSSPAEAFF.

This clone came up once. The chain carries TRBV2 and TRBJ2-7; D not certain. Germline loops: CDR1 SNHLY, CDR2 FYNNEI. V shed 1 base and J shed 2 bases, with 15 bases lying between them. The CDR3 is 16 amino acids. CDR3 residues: CASSEGSSLGTYEQYF. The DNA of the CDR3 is TGTGCCAGCAGTGAAGGGTCCTCCTTAGGAACCTACGAGCAGTACTTC.

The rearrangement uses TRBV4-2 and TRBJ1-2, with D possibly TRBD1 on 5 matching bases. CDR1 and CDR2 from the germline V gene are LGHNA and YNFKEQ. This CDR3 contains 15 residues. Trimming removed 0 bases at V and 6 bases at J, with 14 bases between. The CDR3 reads CASSQDRGWADGYTF. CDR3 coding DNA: TGTGCCAGCAGCCAAGATCGGGGGTGGGCTGATGGCTACACCTTC.

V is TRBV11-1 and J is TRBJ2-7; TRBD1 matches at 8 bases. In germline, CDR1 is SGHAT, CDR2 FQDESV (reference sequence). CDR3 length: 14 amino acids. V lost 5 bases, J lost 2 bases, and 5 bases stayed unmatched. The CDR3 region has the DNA TGTGCCAGCAGCCCGGACAGGGCCCCCTACGAGCAGTACTTC. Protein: CASSPDRAPYEQYF.

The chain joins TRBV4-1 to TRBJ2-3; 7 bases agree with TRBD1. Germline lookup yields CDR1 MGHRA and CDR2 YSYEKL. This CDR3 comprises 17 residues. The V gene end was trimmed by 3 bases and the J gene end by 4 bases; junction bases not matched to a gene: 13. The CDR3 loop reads CASSHPPGQSKADTQYF. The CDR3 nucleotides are TGCGCCAGCAGCCATCCCCCGGGACAGTCAAAAGCAGATACGCAGTATTTT.

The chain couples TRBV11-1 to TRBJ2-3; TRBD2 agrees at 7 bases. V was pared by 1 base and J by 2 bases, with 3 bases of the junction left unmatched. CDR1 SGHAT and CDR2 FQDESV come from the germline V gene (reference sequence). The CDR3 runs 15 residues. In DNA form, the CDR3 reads TGTGCCAGCAGCTTAGGGCTAGCGGCCACAGATACGCAGTATTTT. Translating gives CASSLGLAATDTQYF.

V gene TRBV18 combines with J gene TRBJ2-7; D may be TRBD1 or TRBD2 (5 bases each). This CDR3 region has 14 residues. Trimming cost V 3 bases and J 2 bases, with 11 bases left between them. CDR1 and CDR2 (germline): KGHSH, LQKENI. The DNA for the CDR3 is TGTGCCAGCTCACCCCCAGGGAGACCCTACGAGCAGTACGTC. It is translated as CASSPPGRPYEQYV.

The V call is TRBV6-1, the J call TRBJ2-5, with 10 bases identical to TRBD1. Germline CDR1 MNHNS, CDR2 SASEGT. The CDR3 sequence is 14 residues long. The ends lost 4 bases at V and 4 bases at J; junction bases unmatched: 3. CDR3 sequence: CASSVTGGGETQYF. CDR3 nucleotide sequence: TGTGCCAGCAGTGTGACAGGGGGCGGAGAGACCCAGTACTTC.

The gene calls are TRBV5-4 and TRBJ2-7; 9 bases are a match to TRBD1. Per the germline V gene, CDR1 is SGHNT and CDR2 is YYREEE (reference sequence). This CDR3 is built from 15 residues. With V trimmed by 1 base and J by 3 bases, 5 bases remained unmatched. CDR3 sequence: CASSLYGTGFYEQYV. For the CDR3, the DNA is TGTGCCAGCAGCTTGTATGGGACAGGGTTCTACGAGCAGTACGTC.

The DNA of the CDR3 is TGCGCCAGCAGCAACAGTAACACTGAAGCTTTCTTT. This codes for CASSNSNTEAFF. The rearrangement uses TRBV5-1 and TRBJ1-1; D not resolved. Germline CDR1 SGHRS, CDR2 YFSETQ. The CDR3 covers 12 residues. V lost 4 bases and J 2 bases, leaving 6 bases between the germline ends.

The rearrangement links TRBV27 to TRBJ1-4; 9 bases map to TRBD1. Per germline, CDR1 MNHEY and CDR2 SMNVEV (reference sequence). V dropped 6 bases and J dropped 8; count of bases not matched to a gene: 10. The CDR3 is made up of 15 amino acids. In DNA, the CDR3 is TGTGCCAGCAGCCGAACCTCGGACAGGGGCGAAAAACTGTTTTTT. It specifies CASSRTSDRGEKLFF. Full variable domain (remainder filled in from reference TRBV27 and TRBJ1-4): EAQVTQNPRYLITVTGKKLTVTCSQNMNHEYMSWYRQDPGLGLRQIYYSMNVEVTDKGDVPEGYKVSRKEKRNFPLILESPSPNQTSLYFCASSRTSDRGEKLFFGSGTQLSVL.

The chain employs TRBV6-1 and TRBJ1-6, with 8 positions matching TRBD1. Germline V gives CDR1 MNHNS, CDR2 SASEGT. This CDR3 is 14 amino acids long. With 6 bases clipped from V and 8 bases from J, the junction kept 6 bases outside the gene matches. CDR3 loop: CASRADRAHSPLHF. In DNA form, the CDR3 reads TGTGCCAGCAGAGCGGACAGGGCACATTCACCCCTCCACTTT.

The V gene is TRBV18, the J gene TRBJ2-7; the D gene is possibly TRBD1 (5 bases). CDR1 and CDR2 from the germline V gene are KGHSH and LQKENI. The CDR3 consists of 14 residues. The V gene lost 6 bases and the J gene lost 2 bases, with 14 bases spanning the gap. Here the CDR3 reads CASSGQSVPYEQYF. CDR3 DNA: TGTGCCAGCTCGGGGCAAAGCGTCCCCTACGAGCAGTACTTC.

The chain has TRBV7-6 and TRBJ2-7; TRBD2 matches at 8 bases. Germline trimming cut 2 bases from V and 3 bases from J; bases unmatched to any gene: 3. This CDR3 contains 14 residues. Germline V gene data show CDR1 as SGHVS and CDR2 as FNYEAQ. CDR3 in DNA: TGTGCCAGCAGCTTATACGCGGGGGGCTACGAGCAGTACTTC. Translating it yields CASSLYAGGYEQYF. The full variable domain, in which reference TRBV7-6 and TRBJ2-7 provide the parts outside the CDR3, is GAGVSQSPRYKVTKRGQDVALRCDPISGHVSLYWYRQALGQGPEFLTYFNYEAQQDKSGLPNDRFSAERPEGSISTLTIQRTEQRDSAMYRCASSLYAGGYEQYFGPGTRLTVT.

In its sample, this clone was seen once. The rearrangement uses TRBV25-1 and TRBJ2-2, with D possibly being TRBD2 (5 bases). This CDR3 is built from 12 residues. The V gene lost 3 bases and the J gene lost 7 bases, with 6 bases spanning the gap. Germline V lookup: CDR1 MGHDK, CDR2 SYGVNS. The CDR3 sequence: CASSEGSGELFF. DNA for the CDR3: TGTGCCAGCAGTGAGGGGAGCGGGGAGCTGTTTTTT.

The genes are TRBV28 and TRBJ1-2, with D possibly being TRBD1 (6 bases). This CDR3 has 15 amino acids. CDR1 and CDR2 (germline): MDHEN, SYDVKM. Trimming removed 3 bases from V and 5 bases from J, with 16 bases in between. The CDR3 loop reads CASSFPLGQGYGYTF. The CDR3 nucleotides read TGTGCCAGCAGTTTTCCCCTTGGGCAGGGGTATGGCTACACCTTC.

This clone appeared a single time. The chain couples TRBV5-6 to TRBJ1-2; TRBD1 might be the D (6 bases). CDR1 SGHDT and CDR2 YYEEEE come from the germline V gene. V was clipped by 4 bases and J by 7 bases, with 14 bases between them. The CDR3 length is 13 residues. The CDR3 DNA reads TGTGCCAGCAGCCAAAGGGACATCAGTGGCTACACCTTC. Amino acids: CASSQRDISGYTF.

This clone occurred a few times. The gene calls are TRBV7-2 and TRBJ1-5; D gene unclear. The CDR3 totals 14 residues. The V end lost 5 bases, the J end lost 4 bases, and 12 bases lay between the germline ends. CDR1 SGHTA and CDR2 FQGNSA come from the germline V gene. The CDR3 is CASSIGSPNQPQHF. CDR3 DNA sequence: TGTGCCAGCAGCATCGGGTCCCCTAATCAGCCCCAGCATTTT.

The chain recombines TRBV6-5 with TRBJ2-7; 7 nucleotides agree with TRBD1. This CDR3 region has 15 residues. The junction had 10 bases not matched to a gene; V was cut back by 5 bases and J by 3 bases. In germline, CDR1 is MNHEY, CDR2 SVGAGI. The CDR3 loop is CASSTRPGQIYEQYV. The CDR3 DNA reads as TGTGCCAGCAGTACCCGACCGGGACAGATCTACGAGCAGTACGTC.

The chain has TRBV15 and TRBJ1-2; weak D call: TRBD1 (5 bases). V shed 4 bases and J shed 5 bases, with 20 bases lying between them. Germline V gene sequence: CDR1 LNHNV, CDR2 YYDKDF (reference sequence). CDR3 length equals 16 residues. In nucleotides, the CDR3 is TGTGCCACCAGCACCCCGCCGCAGGGAACATCATATGGCTACACCTTC. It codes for CATSTPPQGTSYGYTF.

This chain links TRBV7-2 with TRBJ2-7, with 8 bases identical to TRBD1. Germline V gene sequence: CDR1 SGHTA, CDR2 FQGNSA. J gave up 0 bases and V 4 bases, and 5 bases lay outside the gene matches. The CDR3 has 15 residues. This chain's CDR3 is CASSSPGTGSYEQYF. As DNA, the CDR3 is TGTGCCAGCAGCTCTCCCGGGACAGGCTCCTACGAGCAGTACTTC.

CDR3 region: CASSDRQRETQYF. As DNA, the CDR3 is TGTGCCAGTAGTGATCGGCAGAGAGAGACCCAGTACTTC. The chain couples TRBV19 to TRBJ2-5; D is unclear. With 5 bases removed from V and 4 bases from J, the gap between germline ends came to 11 bases. This CDR3 comprises 13 residues. Germline V gene lookup returns CDR1 LNHDA and CDR2 SQIVND (reference sequence). Full variable domain (outside the CDR3, taken from reference TRBV19 and TRBJ2-5): DGGITQSPKYLFRKEGQNVTLSCEQNLNHDAMYWYRQDPGQGLRLIYYSQIVNDFQKGDIAEGYSVSREKKESFPLTVTSAQKNPTAFYLCASSDRQRETQYFGPGTRLLVL.

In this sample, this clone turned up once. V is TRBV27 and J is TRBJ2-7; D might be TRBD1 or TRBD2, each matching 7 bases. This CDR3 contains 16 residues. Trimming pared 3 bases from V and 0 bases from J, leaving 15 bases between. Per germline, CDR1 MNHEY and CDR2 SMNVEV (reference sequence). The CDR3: CASSFVGGTASYEQYF. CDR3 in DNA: TGTGCCAGCAGTTTCGTGGGGGGGACAGCCTCCTACGAGCAGTACTTC.

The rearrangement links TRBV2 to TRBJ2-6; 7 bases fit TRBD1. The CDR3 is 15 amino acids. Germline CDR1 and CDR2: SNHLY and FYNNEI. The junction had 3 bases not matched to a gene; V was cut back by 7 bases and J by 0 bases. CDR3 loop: CASTQGSSGANVLTF. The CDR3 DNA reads TGTGCCAGCACACAGGGGAGCTCTGGGGCCAACGTCCTGACTTTC.

Here the CDR3 DNA reads TGCAGCGTCTGGGACAGGGGTGGCTACACCTTC. This gives the protein CSVWDRGGYTF. The gene calls are TRBV29-1 and TRBJ1-2, with 10 positions matching TRBD1. J gave up 7 bases and V 6 bases, and 2 bases lay outside the gene matches. The CDR3 spans 11 residues. CDR1 and CDR2 (germline): SQVTM, ANQGSEA.

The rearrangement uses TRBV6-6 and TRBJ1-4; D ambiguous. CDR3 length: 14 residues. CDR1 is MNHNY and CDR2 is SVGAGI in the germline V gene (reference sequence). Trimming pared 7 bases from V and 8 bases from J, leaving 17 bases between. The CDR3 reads CASTGSQDGEKLFF. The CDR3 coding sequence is TGTGCCAGCACGGGTTCGCAGGATGGGGAAAAACTGTTTTTT.

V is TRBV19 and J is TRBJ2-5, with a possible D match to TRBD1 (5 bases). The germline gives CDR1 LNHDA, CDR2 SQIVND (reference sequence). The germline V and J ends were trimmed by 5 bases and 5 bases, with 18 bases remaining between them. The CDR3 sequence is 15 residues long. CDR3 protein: CASSRSGQGWETQYF. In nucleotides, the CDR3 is TGTGCCAGTAGTCGGAGTGGGCAGGGCTGGGAGACCCAGTACTTC.

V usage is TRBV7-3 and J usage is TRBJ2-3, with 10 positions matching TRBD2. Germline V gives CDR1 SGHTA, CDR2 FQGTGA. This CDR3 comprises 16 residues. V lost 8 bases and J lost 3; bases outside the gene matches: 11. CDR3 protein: CASVSERGGETDTQYF. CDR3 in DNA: TGTGCCAGCGTCTCCGAGCGGGGGGGTGAGACAGATACGCAGTATTTT.

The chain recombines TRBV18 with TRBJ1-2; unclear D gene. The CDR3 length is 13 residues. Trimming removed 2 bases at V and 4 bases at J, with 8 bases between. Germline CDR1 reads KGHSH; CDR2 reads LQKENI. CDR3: CASSPGQIYGYTF. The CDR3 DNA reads TGTGCCAGCTCACCAGGGCAAATCTATGGCTACACCTTC.